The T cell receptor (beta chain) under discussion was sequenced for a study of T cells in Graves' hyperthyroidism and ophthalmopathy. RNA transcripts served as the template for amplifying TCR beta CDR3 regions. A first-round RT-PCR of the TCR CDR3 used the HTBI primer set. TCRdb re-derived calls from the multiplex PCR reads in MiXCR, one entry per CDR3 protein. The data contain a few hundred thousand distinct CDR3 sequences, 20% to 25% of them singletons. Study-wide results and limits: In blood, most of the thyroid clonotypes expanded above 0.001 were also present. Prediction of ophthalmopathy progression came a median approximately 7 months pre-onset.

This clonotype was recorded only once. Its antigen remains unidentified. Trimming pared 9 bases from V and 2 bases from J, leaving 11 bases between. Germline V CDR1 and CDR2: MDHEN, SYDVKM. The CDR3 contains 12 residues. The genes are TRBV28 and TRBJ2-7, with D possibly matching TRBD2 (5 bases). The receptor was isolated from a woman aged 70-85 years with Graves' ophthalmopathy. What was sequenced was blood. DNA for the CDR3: TGTGCCAGTAGTACCGGGACCTACGAGCAGTACTTC. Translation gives CASSTGTYEQYF.